One sample yielded the 30 T cell receptor beta chains listed below, sequenced in a study of human T cells and chemical hapten exposure. TCRdb fed the RACE reads into MiXCR, producing one record per CDR3 protein. The sample has 150,000 to 200,000 distinct CDR3 sequences; 20% to 25% are singletons. Time point meaning: patch test 1, 2 weeks after DPC sensitization. Treatment reported: therapeutic diphenylcyclopropenone sensitization with weekly scalp DPC. This specimen consisted of whole blood, obtained in connection with sensitization to the hapten diphenylcyclopropenone (DPC). Source of these receptors: a woman aged 50 to 65 with alopecia areata. Some clones in this sample may be carry-over from other donors' samples.

The chain joins TRBV12-3 or TRBV12-4 to TRBJ1-1, with D possibly matching TRBD1 (5 bases). The CDR3 is 13 residues long. V gave up 8 bases and J gave up 4 bases, with 14 bases separating them. The CDR3 DNA reads as TGTGCCAGCCTTTGGCGGGGGGGCACTGAAGCTTTCTTT. This sequence encodes CASLWRGGTEAFF.

This sequence joins TRBV14 and TRBJ2-1; possible D gene TRBD1, 6 bases. Per the germline V gene, CDR1 is SGHDN and CDR2 is FVKESK. This CDR3 has 13 residues. V was shortened by 5 bases and J by 2 bases, with 7 bases between the two germline ends. CDR3 loop: CASSSGAYNEQFF. The CDR3 DNA reads TGTGCCAGCAGCTCAGGGGCCTACAATGAGCAGTTCTTC.

This sequence joins TRBV9 and TRBJ2-5, with a weak D call TRBD2 (6 bases). Germline CDR1 is SGDLS and CDR2 is YYNGEE. V lost 0 bases to trimming and J lost 6 bases, with 9 bases between them. The CDR3 has 13 amino acids. Written as DNA, the CDR3 is TGTGCCAGCAGCGTAGTTGGGGGGAAGACCCAGTACTTC. It specifies CASSVVGGKTQYF.

This chain joins TRBV12-3 or TRBV12-4 and TRBJ2-3; 8 nucleotides agree with TRBD2. With V trimmed by 2 bases and J by 8 bases, 6 bases remained unmatched. This CDR3 has 14 amino acids. CDR3: CASSLSGSYGTQYF. The CDR3, as DNA: TGTGCCAGCAGTTTAAGCGGGAGTTACGGTACGCAGTATTTT.

This clonotype was picked up a small number of times. This chain connects TRBV27 to TRBJ2-3, with D unclear. Trimming took 9 bases from V and 0 from J, leaving 13 bases between them. Per the germline V gene, CDR1 is MNHEY and CDR2 is SMNVEV (reference sequence). This CDR3 spans 14 amino acids. CDR3 sequence reads: CARFSRTSTDTQYF. As DNA, the CDR3 is TGTGCCAGGTTTAGCAGAACTAGCACAGATACGCAGTATTTT.

The genes are TRBV6-2 or TRBV6-3 and TRBJ2-1; 12 nucleotides agree with TRBD2. Looked up from germline, CDR1 is MNHEY and CDR2 is SVGEGT. The junction had 13 bases not matched to a gene; V was cut back by 7 bases and J by 3 bases. The CDR3 consists of 18 residues. CDR3 protein: CASTPGHRLAGVYNEQFF. The CDR3 bases are TGTGCCAGCACACCGGGACACCGACTAGCGGGAGTCTACAATGAGCAGTTCTTC.

In this sample, this clonotype turned up a few times. This chain connects TRBV25-1 to TRBJ1-3; D gene unclear. The germline V and J ends were trimmed by 3 bases and 4 bases, with 13 bases remaining between them. Germline V lookup: CDR1 MGHDK, CDR2 SYGVNS. This CDR3 region has 15 residues. CDR3 DNA: TGTGCCAGCAGTGAGAATCGACTGGGGGGAAACACCATATATTTT. Its protein product is CASSENRLGGNTIYF.

The chain combines TRBV28 with TRBJ2-6; TRBD2 aligns across 8 bases. CDR1 is MDHEN, CDR2 SYDVKM, per germline. The CDR3 runs 18 residues. The junction had 8 bases not matched to a gene; V was cut back by 4 bases and J by 0 bases. The CDR3 region is CASSSGTRYYSGANVLTF. The CDR3, as DNA: TGTGCCAGCAGTTCCGGGACTAGGTATTACTCTGGGGCCAACGTCCTGACTTTC.

This chain links TRBV7-2 with TRBJ2-1; no clear D. Germline CDR1 is SGHTA and CDR2 is FQGNSA. This CDR3 has 15 amino acids. Trimming took 1 base from V and 3 from J, leaving 10 bases between them. In nucleotides, the CDR3 is TGTGCCAGCAGCTTAGTTCGGCAGAACTACAATGAGCAGTTCTTC. It encodes CASSLVRQNYNEQFF.

This clonotype was counted at least ten times. The chain combines TRBV24-1 with TRBJ1-2; TRBD1 matches at 8 bases. The V gene end was trimmed by 10 bases and the J gene end by 8 bases; junction bases not matched to a gene: 8. The CDR3 has 12 amino acids. Germline V CDR1 and CDR2: KGHDR, SFDVKD. The CDR3 region is CATSQGAKGYTF. CDR3 sequence (DNA): TGTGCCACGAGCCAGGGGGCGAAAGGCTACACCTTC.

The table lists this clonotype with many counts. V and J are TRBV5-1 and TRBJ1-2, with D hard to call. The length of the CDR3 is 17 residues. Germline V gene sequence: CDR1 SGHRS, CDR2 YFSETQ. V was cut by 0 bases and J by 4 bases, with 19 bases left in between. CDR3 coding DNA: TGCGCCAGCAGCTTGGAGCAGTCCAGATGGGGAACCTATGGCTACACCTTC. Translating gives CASSLEQSRWGTYGYTF.

The genes are TRBV20-1 and TRBJ1-6, with no clear D. The CDR3 has 17 residues. Germline V CDR1 and CDR2: DFQATT, SNEGSKA (reference sequence). The V gene lost 0 bases and the J gene lost 4 bases, with 16 bases spanning the gap. The CDR3 bases are TGCAGTGCTAGAGATGATCAGCTCGACCTTTATAATTCACCCCTCCACTTT. Translation gives CSARDDQLDLYNSPLHF.

The rearrangement uses TRBV29-1 and TRBJ2-3; 10 nucleotides align to TRBD2. CDR3 length: 14 amino acids. J was trimmed by 1 base and V by 7 bases; bases with no gene match: 5. Germline CDR1 and CDR2: SQVTM and ANQGSEA. The CDR3 here is CSAAGTSGTDTQYF. DNA for the CDR3: TGCAGCGCTGCCGGGACTAGCGGCACAGATACGCAGTATTTT.

This sequence joins TRBV7-9 and TRBJ2-1; perhaps TRBD2 as D (6 bases). Germline lookup yields CDR1 SEHNR and CDR2 FQNEAQ (reference sequence). V was clipped by 5 bases and J by 2 bases, with 22 bases between them. This CDR3 has 18 residues. The CDR3 loop reads CASSLNEWASSAYNEQFF. The CDR3 region has the DNA TGTGCCAGCAGCCTAAACGAGTGGGCTTCTAGCGCCTACAATGAGCAGTTCTTC.

The chain carries TRBV6-6 and TRBJ2-5, with TRBD1 matching 9 bases. The germline V gene encodes CDR1 MNHNY and CDR2 SVGAGI (reference sequence). The CDR3 contains 14 residues. The V and J ends lost 2 bases and 3 bases, in that order; junction bases with no gene match: 1. CDR3 loop: CASSYRDREETQYF. The CDR3, as DNA: TGTGCCAGCAGTTACAGGGACAGGGAAGAGACCCAGTACTTC.

The chain carries TRBV15 and TRBJ2-3; 8 bases fit TRBD2. This CDR3 is built from 16 residues. The V gene end was trimmed by 0 bases and the J gene end by 0 bases; junction bases not matched to a gene: 2. CDR1 and CDR2 from the germline V gene are LNHNV and YYDKDF (reference sequence). CDR3 sequence (DNA): TGTGCCACCAGCAGAGAACTAGCGGAGAGCACAGATACGCAGTATTTT. Amino acids: CATSRELAESTDTQYF.

This rearrangement joins TRBV20-1 to TRBJ1-1; TRBD1 matches 9 bases. CDR3 size: 14 residues. The ends lost 0 bases at V and 7 bases at J; junction bases unmatched: 6. The germline V gene has CDR1 DFQATT and CDR2 SNEGSKA (reference sequence). The CDR3 spells CSAREQGAANEAFF. The CDR3 DNA sequence: TGCAGTGCTAGAGAACAGGGGGCCGCTAATGAAGCTTTCTTT.

The rearrangement links TRBV7-2 to TRBJ1-2, with D perhaps matching TRBD1 (5 bases). The CDR3 consists of 16 residues. V was pared by 1 base and J by 6 bases, with 18 bases between. CDR1 SGHTA and CDR2 FQGNSA come from the germline V gene. The CDR3, as DNA: TGTGCCAGCAGCTTAGTTAGGGGCCGATCGAAGGATGGCTACACCTTC. It codes for CASSLVRGRSKDGYTF.

The rearrangement links TRBV12-3 or TRBV12-4 to TRBJ1-1, with a tentative D call TRBD1 (6 bases). CDR3 length: 16 residues. V lost 5 bases to trimming and J lost 6 bases, with 22 bases between them. Written as DNA, the CDR3 is TGTGCCAGCAGTCCTGGGTTAGGGGGGACCATGGCTGAAGCTTTCTTT. It specifies CASSPGLGGTMAEAFF.

Comment on this clonotype: This could be a read error, since a much larger clone is one nucleotide away. The V and J genes are TRBV7-2 and TRBJ2-1; D gene unclear. The CDR3 loop spans 15 amino acids. The germline gives CDR1 SGHTA, CDR2 FQGNSA. CDR3 protein: CASSPQVSSCNEQFF. The CDR3 DNA reads TGTGCCAGCAGTCCCCAGGTGAGCTCCTGCAATGAGCAGTTCTTC. Together with reference TRBV7-2 and TRBJ2-1, the CDR3 gives the full variable domain: GAGVSQSPSNKVTEKGKDVELRCDPISGHTALYWYRQSLGQGLEFLIYFQGNSAPDKSGLPSDRFSAERTGGSVSTLTIQRTQQEDSAVYLCASSPQVSSCNEQFFGPGTRLTVL.

The chain has TRBV29-1 and TRBJ2-1; possibly TRBD2 for D (5 bases). V was pared by 6 bases and J by 0 bases, with 24 bases between. The germline V gene has CDR1 SQVTM and CDR2 ANQGSEA. CDR3 length equals 18 residues. This CDR3 is CSVLRLVLRASSYNEQFF. Here the CDR3 DNA reads TGCAGCGTCCTAAGGTTGGTTCTGAGGGCCAGCTCCTACAATGAGCAGTTCTTC.

This clonotype has only a few counts. The V and J genes are TRBV19 and TRBJ2-7, with 12 bases aligning to TRBD2. CDR1 LNHDA and CDR2 SQIVND come from the germline V gene (reference sequence). Trimming at V came to 4 bases and at J to 7 bases, leaving 5 bases not matched to a gene. This CDR3 comprises 14 residues. The DNA of the CDR3 is TGTGCCAGTAGTACCGGACTAGCGGGATGGGAGCAGTACTTC. Residues: CASSTGLAGWEQYF.

The chain joins TRBV7-3 to TRBJ1-1; D call uncertain. V shed 4 bases and J shed 3 bases, with 12 bases lying between them. Germline loops: CDR1 SGHTA, CDR2 FQGTGA. This CDR3 has 14 amino acids. The CDR3: CASSSLGVDTEAFF. For the CDR3, the DNA is TGTGCCAGCAGCTCCCTCGGGGTAGACACTGAAGCTTTCTTT.

This clonotype was found many times. The gene calls are TRBV7-2 and TRBJ2-3; no clear D gene. Trimming stripped 5 bases from V and 1 base from J, with 16 bases between. The CDR3 runs to 16 residues. Germline CDR1 is SGHTA and CDR2 is FQGNSA. Written as DNA, the CDR3 is TGTGCCAGCAGCCGGAGCCTAGGGTCACGCACAGATACGCAGTATTTT. Its translation is CASSRSLGSRTDTQYF.

The rearrangement joins TRBV5-1 to TRBJ2-1, with a weak D call TRBD2 (6 bases). The germline V gene has CDR1 SGHRS and CDR2 YFSETQ. This CDR3 comprises 15 residues. The germline V and J ends were trimmed by 2 bases and 5 bases, with 14 bases remaining between them. The CDR3 nucleotides are TGCGCCAGCAGCTTCATCACTAGCAGTAACAATGAGCAGTTCTTC. Its protein product is CASSFITSSNNEQFF.

This clonotype showed up just a few times. The V call is TRBV27, the J call TRBJ2-2, with 7 bases matching TRBD2. CDR3 length: 15 residues. Looked up from germline, CDR1 is MNHEY and CDR2 is SMNVEV (reference sequence). J lost 5 bases, V lost 2 bases, and 5 bases had no gene match. The CDR3 coding sequence is TGTGCCAGCAGTTTAGGGGCGGGGGTTACCGGGGAGCTGTTTTTT. Translated: CASSLGAGVTGELFF.

This clonotype was recorded a few times. This chain links TRBV30 with TRBJ2-1; 12 bases map to TRBD2. The trim removed 3 bases at V and 8 bases at J, leaving 2 bases unmatched. Germline CDR1 is GTSNPN and CDR2 is SVGIG (reference sequence). This CDR3 has 13 amino acids. The CDR3 coding sequence is TGTGCCTGGAGGACTAGCGGGAGTGATGAGCAGTTCTTC. It encodes CAWRTSGSDEQFF. Looking up the rest from reference TRBV30 and TRBJ2-1 gives the full variable domain: SQTIHQWPATLVQPVGSPLSLECTVEGTSNPNLYWYRQAAGRGLQLLFYSVGIGQISSEVPQNLSASRPQDRQFILSSKKLLLSDSGFYLCAWRTSGSDEQFFGPGTRLTVL.

In its sample, this clonotype was seen a few times. The chain joins TRBV6-6 to TRBJ2-7; D remains ambiguous. V was clipped by 2 bases and J by 2 bases, with 10 bases between them. Germline lookup yields CDR1 MNHNY and CDR2 SVGAGI (reference sequence). The CDR3 loop spans 14 amino acids. Here the CDR3 DNA reads TGTGCCAGCAGTTACGCCGACGGCCCCTACGAGCAGTACTTC. Its protein product is CASSYADGPYEQYF.

This clonotype was counted between two and nine times. V and J are TRBV7-9 and TRBJ2-5, with D tentatively TRBD2 (5 bases). This CDR3 region has 15 residues. Deletions cut 3 bases from V and 3 bases from J, with 14 bases between. The germline gives CDR1 SEHNR, CDR2 FQNEAQ (reference sequence). The CDR3 spells CASSFLSGSEETQYF. The CDR3 DNA follows: TGTGCCAGCAGCTTCCTCAGCGGATCGGAAGAGACCCAGTACTTC.

This rearrangement joins TRBV5-1 to TRBJ2-1, with 11 nucleotides matching TRBD2. Germline lookup yields CDR1 SGHRS and CDR2 YFSETQ. The CDR3 contains 18 residues. J was trimmed by 9 bases and V by 0 bases; bases with no gene match: 14. CDR3 DNA sequence: TGCGCCAGCAGCTTGGCACTAGCGGGAGTTACGGGTCCGGTTGAGCAGTTCTTC. This encodes CASSLALAGVTGPVEQFF.